This T cell receptor beta chain was sequenced during a study of blood T cell repertoires in COVID-19. Study summary: Samples of COVID-19 (acute and convalescent) were obtained from the United States, Italy and Spain. Sources were T cells, B-cell-depleted T cells, or PBMCs; the material itself was cDNA or gDNA.

The CDR3 covers 13 residues. CDR1 is SQVTM and CDR2 is ANQGSEA in the germline V gene. The V end was cut by 3 bases, the J end by 2 bases, with 10 bases between. Per the original methods: Reference gene primers were amplified, and this amplification served to estimate nucleated cell counts. Sequenced by immunoSEQ multiplex PCR; TCRdb stores in-frame clones only, minus some. V and J calls plus clone size are reproduced from that table; the DNA served to infer D and trimming. Of approximately 220,000 clones listed, 80% to 90% are singletons. This clone was counted a single time. V and J are TRBV29-1 and TRBJ1-1; possible D gene TRBD1, 6 bases. The clonotype originates from a woman aged 40 to 55 with active or convalescent COVID-19. Material: peripheral blood. CDR3 sequence: CSVESGVNTEAFF. CDR3 coding DNA: TGCAGCGTTGAGTCAGGGGTTAACACTGAAGCTTTCTTT.